This record covers a single T cell receptor beta chain. The record originates from a study of blood T cell repertoires in COVID-19. The assay was immunoSEQ multiplex PCR, and TCRdb's table has in-frame clones only and misses some. The sample holds about 60,000 clones, more than 70% seen once. V lost 5 bases to trimming and J lost 4 bases, with 11 bases between them. The CDR3 consists of 13 residues. Specimen: peripheral blood. V usage is TRBV12-3 or TRBV12-4 and J usage is TRBJ1-2, with D possibly TRBD1 on 6 matching bases. The receptor was isolated from a man in his 70s with acute or convalescent COVID-19. The CDR3 DNA reads as TGTGCCAGCAGTCCAGGGGCGGCCTATGGCTACACCTTC. Its translation is CASSPGAAYGYTF.